Below are 22 T cell receptor beta chains sequenced from a single sample in a study of CD8+CD57+ T cells in acquired aplastic anemia. Genomic DNA templated the TCR beta VDJ and CDR3 profiling. One entry per CDR3 protein, called by TCRdb with MiXCR from the reads. The sample lists approximately 190,000 distinct CDR3 sequences, 64% occurring once. Sequenced input: sorted CD4+, CD8+, or CD8+CD57+ T cells (not recorded which) from PBMCs. The receptor set was obtained from a human donor with severe aplastic anemia or a healthy control (not recorded which).

The CDR3 nucleotides are TGTGCCAGCAGCTTAGGCGGGAGGGGGGGCGCAGATACGCAGTATTTT. It translates to CASSLGGRGGADTQYF. This chain uses TRBV5-6 with TRBJ2-3; 9 positions match TRBD2. The CDR3 length is 16 residues. Trimming took 2 bases from V and 4 from J; bases not matched to a gene: 8. Germline CDR1 SGHDT, CDR2 YYEEEE.

The chain uses TRBV10-3 and TRBJ2-1; 8 bases are a match to TRBD2. The CDR3 contains 15 residues. The V and J ends lost 8 bases and 2 bases, in that order; junction bases with no gene match: 8. The germline gives CDR1 ENHRY, CDR2 SYGVKD. The CDR3 sequence: CAIGTEAGAYNEQFF. The CDR3 DNA reads TGTGCCATCGGGACTGAAGCGGGAGCCTACAATGAGCAGTTCTTC.

Only a few counts were recorded for this clonotype. The chain combines TRBV20-1 with TRBJ1-1; D is unresolved. CDR1 is DFQATT, CDR2 SNEGSKA, per germline (reference sequence). The V and J ends lost 0 bases and 1 base respectively, with 6 bases between them. The CDR3 contains 13 residues. The CDR3: CSARDWGNTEAFF. CDR3 bases: TGCAGTGCTAGAGATTGGGGGAACACTGAAGCTTTCTTT.

A note on this clonotype: The germline gene is not matched at one end of the junction; a read error may be the cause. The chain joins TRBV4-3 to TRBJ2-3; TRBD1 agrees at 11 bases. Germline V gene data show CDR1 as LGHNA and CDR2 as YSLEER. The CDR3 sequence is 17 residues long. The CDR3 here is CASSQDWTGGDLDTQYF. The CDR3 coding sequence is TGCGCCAGCAGCCAAGACTGGACAGGGGGCGATTTGGATACGCAGTATTTC.

The chain is built from TRBV10-3 and TRBJ2-7, with 9 nucleotides matching TRBD1. From germline, CDR1 is ENHRY and CDR2 SYGVKD. V lost 6 bases and J lost 5; bases outside the gene matches: 2. This CDR3 has 12 amino acids. DNA of the CDR3: TGTGCCATCAGCAGGACAGGGGACGAGCAGTACTTC. It translates to CAISRTGDEQYF.

This clonotype was seen a few times. Being one base from a much bigger clone, this may be a read error. In nucleotides, the CDR3 is TGTGCCAGCAGTTACGAAGCTAGCGGCTCAGATACGCAGTATTTT. This sequence encodes CASSYEASGSDTQYF. The chain has TRBV6-6 and TRBJ2-3; 7 bases line up with TRBD2. The CDR3 has 15 amino acids. Germline trimming cut 2 bases from V and 4 bases from J; bases unmatched to any gene: 6. Germline CDR1 and CDR2: MNHNY and SVGAGI (reference sequence).

This clonotype has a handful of counts. The gene calls are TRBV20-1 and TRBJ1-1; D call uncertain. V dropped 0 bases and J dropped 1 base, with 6 bases sitting between them. Per the germline V gene, CDR1 is DFQATT and CDR2 is SNEGSKA (reference sequence). This CDR3 has 13 amino acids. The CDR3 nucleotides read TGCAGTGCTAGAGATGTCAGGAACACTGAAGCTTTCTTT. It yields the protein CSARDVRNTEAFF.

The chain employs TRBV6-5 and TRBJ2-7; D unresolved. The V gene lost 2 bases and the J gene lost 1 base, with 9 bases spanning the gap. This CDR3 comprises 14 residues. CDR1 and CDR2 from the germline V gene are MNHEY and SVGAGI. For the CDR3, the DNA is TGTGCCAGCAGTTACGGGGAAGGGTCCTACGAGCAGTACTTC. Its translation is CASSYGEGSYEQYF.

The chain has TRBV20-1 and TRBJ1-5; D gene unclear. The length of the CDR3 is 16 residues. The germline V gene has CDR1 DFQATT and CDR2 SNEGSKA (reference sequence). The ends were cut back, 1 base at V and 1 base at J, with 14 bases in the middle. CDR3 region: CSARVEAGKSNQPQHF. The CDR3 DNA is TGCAGTGCTAGAGTGGAGGCAGGAAAAAGCAATCAGCCCCAGCATTTT.

This clonotype was recorded many times. The chain employs TRBV15 and TRBJ2-2; TRBD1 aligns across 7 bases. This CDR3 comprises 16 residues. Germline CDR1 reads LNHNV; CDR2 reads YYDKDF (reference sequence). With V trimmed by 5 bases and J by 0 bases, 6 bases remained unmatched. CDR3 DNA: TGTGCCACCAGCCGACCCGGGACAGCGAACACCGGGGAGCTGTTTTTT. This translates into CATSRPGTANTGELFF.

This clonotype was counted ten times or more. This rearrangement joins TRBV5-1 to TRBJ2-1; the match to TRBD2 covers 8 bases. The CDR3 runs 15 residues. Trimming took 2 bases from V and 0 from J; bases not matched to a gene: 1. CDR1 and CDR2 (germline): SGHRS, YFSETQ. CDR3 in amino acids: CASSFAGGSYNEQFF. CDR3 DNA: TGCGCCAGCAGCTTCGCGGGGGGCTCCTACAATGAGCAGTTCTTC.

The count of this clonotype is one. This sequence joins TRBV5-5 and TRBJ1-1; D call uncertain. The CDR3 totals 14 residues. The germline CDR1 and CDR2 sequences are SGHKS and YYEKEE (reference sequence). Trimming took off 5 bases at V and 1 base at J, with 12 bases between the two ends. Here the CDR3 reads CASSYSNENTEAFF. For the CDR3, the DNA is TGTGCCAGCAGTTACTCGAACGAGAACACTGAAGCTTTCTTT.

The V and J genes are TRBV5-1 and TRBJ2-3; TRBD1 is a possible D gene (5 bases). Trimming cost V 0 bases and J 2 bases, with 10 bases left between them. Germline CDR1 reads SGHRS; CDR2 reads YFSETQ. The CDR3 loop spans 15 amino acids. DNA for the CDR3: TGCGCCAGCAGCTTGGAATCAGGGCCCACAGATACGCAGTATTTT. This sequence encodes CASSLESGPTDTQYF. The whole variable domain, filled in from reference TRBV5-1 and TRBJ2-3, reads KAGVTQTPRYLIKTRGQQVTLSCSPISGHRSVSWYQQTPGQGLQFLFEYFSETQRNKGNFPGRFSGRQFSNSRSEMNVSTLELGDSALYLCASSLESGPTDTQYFGPGTRLTVL.

The chain employs TRBV11-2 and TRBJ1-1, with D possibly TRBD1 on 6 matching bases. V dropped 9 bases and J dropped 1 base, with 12 bases sitting between them. From germline, CDR1 is SGHAT and CDR2 FQNNGV. This CDR3 has 13 residues. The CDR3 nucleotides are TGTGCCAGTAACAGGGACGGGAACACTGAAGCTTTCTTT. Translated: CASNRDGNTEAFF. The whole variable domain, remainder taken from reference TRBV11-2 and TRBJ1-1, is EAGVAQSPRYKIIEKRQSVAFWCNPISGHATLYWYQQILGQGPKLLIQFQNNGVVDDSQLPKDRFSAERLKGVDSTLKIQPAKLEDSAVYLCASNRDGNTEAFFGQGTRLTVV.

The CDR3 protein is CASSLGLAGRDNEQFF. Here the CDR3 DNA reads TGTGCCAGCAGCTTAGGCCTAGCGGGGAGAGACAATGAGCAGTTCTTC. This chain connects TRBV7-6 to TRBJ2-1; TRBD2 aligns across 9 bases. Germline V CDR1 and CDR2: SGHVS, FNYEAQ. Unmatched junction bases numbered 6, after V lost 1 base and J lost 5 bases. This CDR3 has 16 amino acids. Full variable domain (missing parts from reference TRBV7-6 and TRBJ2-1): GAGVSQSPRYKVTKRGQDVALRCDPISGHVSLYWYRQALGQGPEFLTYFNYEAQQDKSGLPNDRFSAERPEGSISTLTIQRTEQRDSAMYRCASSLGLAGRDNEQFFGPGTRLTVL.

This clonotype appeared a few times. The chain has TRBV25-1 and TRBJ2-1; no definite D call. The CDR3 runs 11 residues. From germline, CDR1 is MGHDK and CDR2 SYGVNS. V was clipped by 4 bases and J by 10 bases, with 8 bases between them. The CDR3 region is CASSVRWEQFF. CDR3 in DNA: TGTGCCAGCAGTGTCCGTTGGGAGCAGTTCTTC.

This clonotype was picked up many times. The rearrangement joins TRBV9 to TRBJ1-1; TRBD1 matches 8 bases. Germline V CDR1 and CDR2: SGDLS, YYNGEE. After removal of 3 bases from V and 4 bases from J, the junction contained 2 bases not matched to a gene. The CDR3 has 13 residues. The CDR3 coding sequence is TGTGCCAGCAGCGGACAGGGGCCCACTGAAGCTTTCTTT. Amino acids: CASSGQGPTEAFF.

The chain combines TRBV19 with TRBJ2-3; 8 nucleotides line up with TRBD1. CDR3 length: 18 amino acids. Germline loops: CDR1 LNHDA, CDR2 SQIVND (reference sequence). After removal of 4 bases from V and 0 bases from J, the junction contained 12 bases not matched to a gene. Here the CDR3 reads CASSTWDRTASSTDTQYF. The DNA of the CDR3 is TGTGCCAGTAGTACCTGGGACAGGACCGCCTCTAGCACAGATACGCAGTATTTT.

As for this clonotype: No conserved phenylalanine or tryptophan is present at the end of the CDR3, so a read error is the likely explanation. The V call is TRBV7-2, the J call TRBJ2-5, with 9 bases lining up with TRBD2. The CDR3 runs to 15 residues. V was pared by 3 bases and J by 5 bases, with 7 bases of the junction left unmatched. Germline V gene data show CDR1 as SGHTA and CDR2 as FQGNSA. The CDR3 is CASSFRRGGLETQYS. The CDR3 DNA follows: TGTGCCAGCAGCTTCCGGCGGGGGGGCCTCGAGACCCAGTACTCC.

There are many counts of this clonotype. This rearrangement joins TRBV27 to TRBJ2-7; D remains ambiguous. The CDR3 length is 13 residues. CDR1 is MNHEY, CDR2 SMNVEV, per germline (reference sequence). The V and J ends lost 3 bases and 6 bases respectively, with 12 bases between them. CDR3 sequence reads: CASSFTQAAEQYF. The CDR3 nucleotides read TGTGCCAGCAGTTTCACCCAGGCCGCCGAGCAGTACTTC.

At least ten counts were recorded for this clonotype. The rearrangement joins TRBV4-3 to TRBJ2-7, with a weak D call TRBD2 (5 bases). Germline V gene data show CDR1 as LGHNA and CDR2 as YSLEER. V was trimmed by 4 bases and J by 2 bases, leaving 12 bases between them. The CDR3 covers 14 residues. The CDR3 coding sequence is TGCGCCAGCAGCCCCGGGGTGGCTGCCTACGAGCAGTACTTC. Protein product: CASSPGVAAYEQYF.

This chain joins TRBV6-6 and TRBJ2-1; a weak D match, TRBD1 (6 bases). In germline, CDR1 is MNHNY, CDR2 SVGAGI (reference sequence). The V and J ends lost 5 bases and 8 bases respectively, with 19 bases between them. The length of the CDR3 is 15 residues. The CDR3 coding sequence is TGTGCCAGCAGTAGGGCGCCAGGGGTTCTCGATGAGCAGTTCTTC. It is translated as CASSRAPGVLDEQFF.